This paragraph reports one T cell receptor (beta chain). Its specificity is unknown. Losses at the gene ends were 0 bases for V and 6 bases for J; bases not matched to a gene: 3. This CDR3 has 16 residues. Germline V gene sequence: CDR1 SGHTA, CDR2 FQGNSA. PCR was performed using 60 Vbeta and 13 Jbeta primers. Sequencing was performed with immunoSEQ multiplex PCR; in TCRdb, only in-frame clones are kept and a portion is missing. The table lists approximately 130,000 clones, about four fifths of them singletons. This sample was included in a study of cytomegalovirus exposure and HLA in healthy donors. Study results and limitations: Sequencing likely produced, as an artifact, a cluster of highly shared sequence variants.

Sequenced material: PBMCs. This clonotype was sampled from a man younger than 45 in good health and CMV-seronegative. This chain connects TRBV7-2 to TRBJ2-2; 11 nucleotides align to TRBD2. CDR3 residues: CASSLASGGAAGELFF. The CDR3 coding sequence is TGTGCCAGCAGCTTAGCTAGCGGGGGGGCGGCCGGGGAGCTGTTTTTT.